This T cell receptor beta chain was found in a study of T cells in Graves' hyperthyroidism and ophthalmopathy. General study points: Among thyroid clonotypes expanded above 0.001, most also appeared in blood. Ophthalmopathy was distinguished from stable hyperthyroidism by 13 V-J signatures.

Regions amplified from RNA transcripts were the TCR beta CDR3 regions. The TCR CDR3 first-round RT-PCR relied on the HTBI primer set. TCRdb re-called the multiplex PCR reads through MiXCR, storing one row per CDR3 protein. The top ten hold 13% to 15% of the sample, which has around 440,000 distinct CDR3 sequences, less than 20% seen once. CDR1 is MNHEY, CDR2 SVGEGT, per germline. V lost 4 bases to trimming and J lost 2 bases, with 12 bases between them. This CDR3 has 14 residues. This clonotype was recorded many times. What it binds is not known. Not enrolled were patients with uncontrolled infection, other autoimmune disease, pregnancy or lactation.

The sample comprised blood. This sequence joins TRBV6-2 or TRBV6-3 and TRBJ2-7; no definite D call. This receptor was identified in a woman aged 18-29 years with Graves' hyperthyroidism. This CDR3 reads CASSSASATYEQYF. The DNA of the CDR3 is TGTGCCAGCAGTTCGGCTAGTGCAACCTACGAGCAGTACTTC.